The 32 T cell receptor beta chains below come from one sample, sequenced in a study of T cells in Graves' hyperthyroidism and ophthalmopathy. It was RNA transcripts that yielded the amplified TCR beta CDR3 regions. The HTBI primer set drove a first-round RT-PCR of the TCR CDR3. TCRdb recomputed calls from the multiplex PCR reads with MiXCR, one row per CDR3 protein. The table shows around 620,000 distinct CDR3 sequences, with around 42% occurring only once. The sequenced sample was peripheral blood or thyroid tissue (not recorded which). The origin of the receptors is an adult woman with Graves' disease, either hyperthyroidism or ophthalmopathy (not recorded which).

Written as DNA, the CDR3 is TGTGCCAGCAGCCTCCAGCCACAGGGGCTTTTCGAAAAACTGTTTTTT. Protein sequence: CASSLQPQGLFEKLFF. The chain combines TRBV2 with TRBJ1-4; the match to TRBD1 covers 7 bases. Germline assignment: CDR1 SNHLY and CDR2 FYNNEI. The CDR3 is made up of 16 amino acids. The V and J ends lost 6 bases and 8 bases, in that order; junction bases with no gene match: 15.

CDR3 loop: CSASPVNREETQYF. CDR3 bases: TGCAGTGCTAGTCCCGTGAACCGCGAAGAGACCCAGTACTTC. This chain uses TRBV20-1 with TRBJ2-5; no firm D call. The length of the CDR3 is 14 residues. Germline assignment: CDR1 DFQATT and CDR2 SNEGSKA (reference sequence). The germline V and J ends were trimmed by 3 bases and 3 bases, with 14 bases remaining between them.

This clonotype has only a few counts. The chain combines TRBV7-6 with TRBJ1-2; TRBD1 might be the D (5 bases). The CDR3 has 15 amino acids. Trimming took off 5 bases at V and 0 bases at J, with 13 bases between the two ends. CDR1 is SGHVS, CDR2 FNYEAQ, per germline. This chain's CDR3 is CASSATDKANYGYTF. The CDR3 DNA reads TGTGCCAGCAGCGCAACGGACAAAGCTAACTATGGCTACACCTTC.

This clonotype was recorded many times. The gene calls are TRBV7-9 and TRBJ1-6; D is unclear. Per germline, CDR1 SEHNR and CDR2 FQNEAQ (reference sequence). With 6 bases removed from V and 3 bases from J, the gap between germline ends came to 18 bases. This CDR3 is built from 17 residues. This chain's CDR3 is CASSLRLPSFYNSPLHF. In DNA form, the CDR3 reads TGTGCCAGCAGTTTAAGGTTACCCAGCTTCTATAATTCACCCCTCCACTTT.

This clonotype was seen a few times. The V gene is TRBV7-2, the J gene TRBJ2-7; TRBD2 matches at 10 bases. J was trimmed by 6 bases and V by 5 bases; bases with no gene match: 7. CDR3 length: 14 amino acids. Germline V lookup: CDR1 SGHTA, CDR2 FQGNSA. The CDR3 DNA follows: TGTGCCAGCAGCCGAGAGCGGGAGGGCTCCGAGCAGTACTTC. It specifies CASSREREGSEQYF.

This clonotype was recorded many times. The V call is TRBV6-1, the J call TRBJ1-1; the D is unclear. CDR3 size: 14 residues. The ends were cut back, 4 bases at V and 6 bases at J, with 15 bases in the middle. Germline loops: CDR1 MNHNS, CDR2 SASEGT. The CDR3 coding sequence is TGTGCCAGCAGTGTCGATCCCTTTGGCGCTGAAGCTTTCTTT. Its protein is CASSVDPFGAEAFF.

V is TRBV10-3 and J is TRBJ2-5; either TRBD1 or TRBD2 may supply D (5 bases each). The CDR3 spans 15 residues. V lost 7 bases to trimming and J lost 5 bases, with 20 bases between them. The germline CDR1 and CDR2 sequences are ENHRY and SYGVKD. CDR3 DNA: TGTGCCATCACAAGGGAAGAGGGGATGATGGAGACCCAGTACTTC. Protein sequence: CAITREEGMMETQYF.

This clonotype was seen repeatedly, ten times or more. This chain uses TRBV20-1 with TRBJ2-2, with 11 bases identical to TRBD1. The CDR3 loop spans 14 amino acids. In germline, CDR1 is DFQATT, CDR2 SNEGSKA (reference sequence). Trimming cost V 6 bases and J 7 bases; bases outside gene matches: 7. In DNA, the CDR3 is TGCAGTGCCGACGGACAGGGGGCTGGCGGGGAGCTGTTTTTT. This gives the protein CSADGQGAGGELFF.

This clonotype was recorded many times. The V gene is TRBV5-1, the J gene TRBJ2-5; D perhaps matches TRBD2 (5 bases). CDR1 and CDR2 from the germline V gene are SGHRS and YFSETQ. V lost 2 bases and J lost 5, with 16 bases in between. This CDR3 region has 15 residues. The CDR3 reads CASSFTGYFGETQYF. The CDR3 nucleotides are TGCGCCAGCAGCTTCACGGGATATTTCGGTGAGACCCAGTACTTC. The full variable domain, completed using reference TRBV5-1 and TRBJ2-5, is KAGVTQTPRYLIKTRGQQVTLSCSPISGHRSVSWYQQTPGQGLQFLFEYFSETQRNKGNFPGRFSGRQFSNSRSEMNVSTLELGDSALYLCASSFTGYFGETQYFGPGTRLLVL.

The table lists this clonotype with many counts. This chain joins TRBV5-1 and TRBJ2-7, with D unclear. The V gene lost 2 bases and the J gene lost 0 bases, with 12 bases spanning the gap. The CDR3 is 15 amino acids. CDR1 and CDR2 (germline): SGHRS, YFSETQ. The CDR3 loop is CASSLMTGGSYEQYF. Written as DNA, the CDR3 is TGCGCCAGCAGCTTAATGACCGGTGGCTCCTACGAGCAGTACTTC.

This clonotype occurred a few times. The chain links TRBV27 to TRBJ2-7, with D unclear. The CDR3 is made up of 14 amino acids. Trimming removed 4 bases from V and 3 bases from J, with 13 bases in between. Looked up from germline, CDR1 is MNHEY and CDR2 is SMNVEV (reference sequence). CDR3 DNA: TGTGCCAGCAGTTCCCTCGACACCAACTACGAGCAGTACTTC. Translated: CASSSLDTNYEQYF.

This clonotype was observed a single time. V and J are TRBV20-1 and TRBJ1-6, with a tentative D call TRBD1 (5 bases). The CDR3 contains 14 residues. V was cut by 4 bases and J by 7 bases, with 14 bases left in between. Germline V CDR1 and CDR2: DFQATT, SNEGSKA (reference sequence). The CDR3 here is CSAITGHGNSPLHF. CDR3 sequence (DNA): TGCAGTGCTATCACAGGACATGGGAATTCACCCCTCCACTTT.

This chain joins TRBV24-1 and TRBJ2-7; D is undetermined. V lost 11 bases and J lost 0, with 22 bases in between. The CDR3 length is 16 residues. Germline V gene lookup returns CDR1 KGHDR and CDR2 SFDVKD. CDR3 in DNA: TGTGCCAGCAGAGCAACGAGGACGGTCAGCTCCTACGAGCAGTACTTC. Translation: CASRATRTVSSYEQYF.

V and J are TRBV9 and TRBJ1-5; D uncertain. Trimming removed 5 bases at V and 1 base at J, with 13 bases between. The germline V gene has CDR1 SGDLS and CDR2 YYNGEE. The CDR3 is made up of 15 amino acids. DNA of the CDR3: TGTGCCAGCAGACTTGCCGACGGGAGCAATCAGCCCCAGCATTTT. This sequence encodes CASRLADGSNQPQHF.

This rearrangement joins TRBV28 to TRBJ2-6; possibly TRBD1 or TRBD2 for D (5 bases each). Germline-derived CDR1 and CDR2 are MDHEN and SYDVKM. The CDR3 length is 17 residues. The V end was cut by 4 bases, the J end by 11 bases, with 24 bases between. In DNA form, the CDR3 reads TGTGCCAGCAGTTCTTCCATCGGGACGGAAGGTGGTTACGTCCTGACTTTC. Amino acid sequence: CASSSSIGTEGGYVLTF.

This clonotype showed up just once. This chain links TRBV20-1 with TRBJ2-1; 10 nucleotides line up with TRBD2. Germline V gene sequence: CDR1 DFQATT, CDR2 SNEGSKA (reference sequence). The CDR3 consists of 15 residues. The V and J ends lost 5 bases and 5 bases, in that order; junction bases with no gene match: 9. The CDR3 region has the DNA TGCAGTGCTTCCGGGGTAGCGGGAGGAGACAATGAGCAGTTCTTC. Translating it yields CSASGVAGGDNEQFF.

At least ten counts were recorded for this clonotype. The chain employs TRBV5-1 and TRBJ2-5, with 10 bases fitting TRBD1. Germline CDR1 reads SGHRS; CDR2 reads YFSETQ. Trimming took 2 bases from V and 3 from J; bases not matched to a gene: 4. This CDR3 spans 15 amino acids. The CDR3 bases are TGCGCCAGCAGCTTCGGACAGGGGGGAAAAGAGACCCAGTACTTC. It yields the protein CASSFGQGGKETQYF.

This chain connects TRBV5-1 to TRBJ2-5, with TRBD1 matching over 8 bases. This CDR3 is built from 15 residues. The germline CDR1 and CDR2 sequences are SGHRS and YFSETQ. The junction had 11 bases not matched to a gene; V was cut back by 4 bases and J by 6 bases. This CDR3 reads CASSIGQGLIKTQYF. The CDR3 nucleotides read TGCGCCAGCAGCATTGGACAGGGCCTCATTAAGACCCAGTACTTC.

The sample holds many counts of this clonotype. The rearrangement uses TRBV2 and TRBJ2-7; D is undetermined. V was cut by 2 bases and J by 7 bases, with 3 bases left in between. CDR3 length: 10 residues. Germline-derived CDR1 and CDR2 are SNHLY and FYNNEI. The chain's CDR3 is CASSEWEQYF. The CDR3 DNA follows: TGTGCCAGCAGTGAATGGGAGCAGTACTTC.

A word on this clonotype: No conserved phenylalanine or tryptophan ends this CDR3, so it is likely a read error. V usage is TRBV6-5 and J usage is TRBJ1-1; 8 nucleotides match TRBD1. V shed 4 bases, J shed 4 bases, and the junction held 5 bases outside the gene matches. The CDR3 runs to 14 residues. CDR1 is MNHEY, CDR2 SVGAGI, per germline. CDR3: CASSLQGVGTEAFL. For the CDR3, the DNA is TGTGCCAGCAGTTTACAGGGGGTAGGCACTGAAGCTTTCCTT.

V and J are TRBV6-4 and TRBJ1-6; D gene ambiguous. The ends were cut back, 0 bases at V and 10 bases at J, with 10 bases in the middle. The germline V gene encodes CDR1 MRHNA and CDR2 SNTAGT. This CDR3 is 14 amino acids long. This CDR3 reads CASSDSTSGSPLHF. For the CDR3, the DNA is TGTGCCAGCAGTGACTCTACGTCGGGATCACCCCTCCACTTT.

This clonotype was counted only a few times. The V call is TRBV30, the J call TRBJ2-7; D gene uncertain. The length of the CDR3 is 14 residues. Germline V CDR1 and CDR2: GTSNPN, SVGIG (reference sequence). Between the trimmed V and J ends, which lost 5 bases and 2 bases, there was a span of 16 bases. CDR3 bases: TGTGCCTGGCGGACCCGACACAAAACCTACGAGCAGTACTTC. This gives the protein CAWRTRHKTYEQYF.

The genes are TRBV5-5 and TRBJ1-2, with 8 bases identical to TRBD1. Germline V gives CDR1 SGHKS, CDR2 YYEKEE (reference sequence). The CDR3 is made up of 16 amino acids. V dropped 3 bases and J dropped 4; count of bases not matched to a gene: 11. CDR3 residues: CASSYSRQGISYGYTF. The CDR3 DNA is TGTGCCAGCAGCTACTCCCGACAGGGGATCAGCTATGGCTACACCTTC.

This clonotype has a handful of counts. The rearrangement uses TRBV6-1 and TRBJ2-1; possible D gene TRBD1, 5 bases. The CDR3 consists of 13 residues. Trimming removed 2 bases at V and 9 bases at J, with 11 bases between. Germline V CDR1 and CDR2: MNHNS, SASEGT. In DNA, the CDR3 is TGTGCCAGCAGTGAATCAAGGGGCACTGAGCAGTTCTTC. Protein product: CASSESRGTEQFF.

The chain joins TRBV6-1 to TRBJ1-4, with D uncertain. The CDR3 consists of 15 residues. Looked up from germline, CDR1 is MNHNS and CDR2 is SASEGT. Trimming cost V 1 base and J 3 bases, with 9 bases left between them. The chain's CDR3 is CASSEEWQSNEKLFF. The DNA of the CDR3 is TGTGCCAGCAGTGAAGAGTGGCAGTCTAATGAAAAACTGTTTTTT.

Ten or more counts support this clonotype. The chain carries TRBV7-6 and TRBJ2-2; D may correspond to TRBD1 or TRBD2 (5 bases each). Trimming took off 5 bases at V and 1 base at J, with 8 bases between the two ends. The CDR3 runs 14 residues. Germline values: CDR1 SGHVS, CDR2 FNYEAQ. In nucleotides, the CDR3 is TGTGCCAGCAGCCGGGACGTGAACACCGGGGAGCTGTTTTTT. Its protein product is CASSRDVNTGELFF.

J is TRBJ2-7 and V is TRBV15, with 8 bases fitting TRBD2. Trimming removed 1 base from V and 0 bases from J; junction bases left unmatched: 8. Germline V CDR1 and CDR2: LNHNV, YYDKDF (reference sequence). The CDR3 covers 17 residues. CDR3 sequence reads: CATSRVVGGGSSYEQYF. CDR3 sequence (DNA): TGTGCCACCAGCAGAGTGGTCGGCGGGGGGAGCTCCTACGAGCAGTACTTC.

In its sample, this clonotype was seen many times. The chain employs TRBV7-9 and TRBJ1-5, with 8 nucleotides matching TRBD1. The CDR3 loop spans 14 amino acids. Looked up from germline, CDR1 is SEHNR and CDR2 is FQNEAQ (reference sequence). The ends lost 5 bases at V and 6 bases at J; junction bases unmatched: 6. CDR3 amino acids: CASSLTGEGQPQHF. In nucleotides, the CDR3 is TGTGCCAGCAGCCTGACAGGGGAAGGTCAGCCCCAGCATTTT.

The sample holds many counts of this clonotype. The chain uses TRBV5-1 and TRBJ1-2, with 9 nucleotides matching TRBD1. V lost 2 bases to trimming and J lost 2 bases; unmatched junction nucleotides: 19. The CDR3 contains 20 residues. Germline loops: CDR1 SGHRS, CDR2 YFSETQ. The chain's CDR3 is CASSFGLIRDRAQMNYGYTF. The CDR3 nucleotides read TGCGCCAGCAGCTTTGGGTTGATCCGGGACAGGGCTCAGATGAACTATGGCTACACCTTC.

Remarks on this clonotype: The junction departs from the called germline gene at one end, perhaps through a read error. The V and J genes are TRBV27 and TRBJ2-2; D perhaps matches TRBD1 (6 bases). The CDR3 totals 14 residues. Germline V gene sequence: CDR1 MNHEY, CDR2 SMNVEV (reference sequence). The CDR3 DNA reads TGTGCCAGCAGTTTATACAACAGGGCCGGGGAGCCGTTTTTT. It specifies CASSLYNRAGEPFF.

This clonotype was seen more than once but under ten times. The gene calls are TRBV20-1 and TRBJ2-7; 12 positions agree with TRBD2. Germline values: CDR1 DFQATT, CDR2 SNEGSKA (reference sequence). V lost 3 bases to trimming and J lost 5 bases; unmatched junction nucleotides: 11. CDR3 length: 16 residues. As DNA, the CDR3 is TGCAGTGCTAGTGGTCTAGCGGGAGGGCCGGGCAACGAGCAGTACTTC. The encoded protein is CSASGLAGGPGNEQYF.

This clonotype was seen many times. This chain connects TRBV10-3 to TRBJ1-1; D uncertain. CDR3 size: 12 residues. Germline loops: CDR1 ENHRY, CDR2 SYGVKD. Trimming cost V 6 bases and J 2 bases, with 7 bases left between them. The CDR3: CAIRAGNTEAFF. The CDR3 DNA is TGTGCCATCAGAGCCGGAAACACTGAAGCTTTCTTT.